This T cell receptor (beta chain) was obtained from a study of blood T cell repertoires in COVID-19. Germline CDR1 and CDR2: SGDLS and YYNGEE. This CDR3 has 13 residues. V was clipped by 3 bases and J by 7 bases, with 13 bases between them. TCRdb's table, derived via immunoSEQ multiplex PCR, lists solely in-frame clones and lacks some. The table records about 150,000 clones, roughly 88% of them present only once. The specimen sequenced was peripheral blood. This clonotype originated in a woman between 50 and 59 years old in a cohort sampled during active or convalescent COVID-19. The V call is TRBV9, the J call TRBJ1-1, with D tentatively TRBD1 (6 bases). The CDR3 region has the DNA TGTGCCAGCAGCGCCCCAGGGGCGGGTGAAGCTTTCTTT. This gives the protein CASSAPGAGEAFF.